The 15 T cell receptor beta chains in this list originate from one sample, sequenced in a study of identical twins. TCRdb reanalysed the 5' RACE reads using MiXCR and keeps one entry per CDR3 protein. The repertoire holds 500,000 or so distinct CDR3 sequences, with 14% as singletons. These data were also filed under a second study, of yellow fever vaccine responses in identical twins.

Sequenced: CD4+ T cells sorted from blood. These TCRs come from a woman between 18 and 29 years old in good health.

The rearrangement joins TRBV20-1 to TRBJ2-7, with 8 bases lining up with TRBD1. CDR1 DFQATT and CDR2 SNEGSKA come from the germline V gene (reference sequence). The ends lost 0 bases at V and 5 bases at J; junction bases unmatched: 9. The CDR3 sequence is 15 residues long. This CDR3 is CSARDRNRGANEQYF. The CDR3, as DNA: TGCAGTGCTAGAGATCGGAACAGGGGGGCTAACGAGCAGTACTTC.

This clonotype showed up just a few times. This chain uses TRBV5-6 with TRBJ2-7, with TRBD1 matching 10 bases. Germline CDR1 and CDR2: SGHDT and YYEEEE. The CDR3 runs 16 residues. V lost 4 bases to trimming and J lost 6 bases; unmatched junction nucleotides: 13. This CDR3 reads CASSGYTGTGVIEQYF. CDR3 DNA: TGTGCCAGCAGCGGTTACACCGGGACAGGGGTGATCGAGCAGTACTTC.

This clonotype was seen repeatedly, ten times or more. The chain couples TRBV4-3 to TRBJ1-2; D call uncertain. The germline V and J ends were trimmed by 4 bases and 1 base, with 13 bases remaining between them. Germline CDR1 is LGHNA and CDR2 is YSLEER. There are 15 residues in the CDR3. The CDR3 region has the DNA TGCGCCAGCAGCCCTACATCAGGCGTTAACTATGGCTACACCTTC. It is translated as CASSPTSGVNYGYTF.

The V gene is TRBV6-6, the J gene TRBJ2-1, with a weak D call TRBD1 (6 bases). V was pared by 7 bases and J by 9 bases, with 10 bases between. The CDR3 is made up of 11 amino acids. Germline V gene lookup returns CDR1 MNHNY and CDR2 SVGAGI (reference sequence). Written as DNA, the CDR3 is TGTGCCAGCATCGCACAGGGTGAGCAGTTCTTC. Amino acid sequence: CASIAQGEQFF.

In DNA, the CDR3 is TGTGCCAGCAGTTCCTCCTCCGGGACAGGGATTAGGGAGACCCAGTACTTC. Its protein is CASSSSSGTGIRETQYF. This chain joins TRBV28 and TRBJ2-5; 9 bases align to TRBD1. Germline CDR1 reads MDHEN; CDR2 reads SYDVKM. The CDR3 contains 17 residues. Losses at the gene ends were 4 bases for V and 5 bases for J; bases not matched to a gene: 14. The variable domain in full, completed from reference TRBV28 and TRBJ2-5, reads DVKVTQSSRYLVKRTGEKVFLECVQDMDHENMFWYRQDPGLGLRLIYFSYDVKMKEKGDIPEGYSVSREKKERFSLILESASTNQTSMYLCASSSSSGTGIRETQYFGPGTRLLVL.

The chain has TRBV20-1 and TRBJ2-5; 9 bases are shared with TRBD2. V was pared by 3 bases and J by 3 bases, with 20 bases of the junction left unmatched. The germline CDR1 and CDR2 sequences are DFQATT and SNEGSKA (reference sequence). CDR3 length equals 19 residues. CDR3: CSASIRGGGAGFLKETQYF. The CDR3 DNA is TGCAGTGCTAGTATTCGTGGCGGGGGGGCCGGGTTTTTGAAAGAGACCCAGTACTTC.

V and J are TRBV6-2 or TRBV6-3 and TRBJ1-4; D unresolved. Trimming removed 6 bases at V and 1 base at J, with 15 bases between. Germline-derived CDR1 and CDR2 are MNHEY and SVGEGT. The CDR3 contains 16 residues. CDR3 in DNA: TGTGCCAGCAGGGAGAGGACGGCGGGAACTAATGAAAAACTGTTTTTT. It codes for CASRERTAGTNEKLFF.

The chain links TRBV6-2 or TRBV6-3 to TRBJ1-5; no definite D call. Trimming shortened V by 5 bases and J by 7 bases, and 15 bases separated the two germline ends. The germline V gene encodes CDR1 MNHEY and CDR2 SVGEGT. The CDR3 is 14 amino acids. Here the CDR3 reads CASSPVPSRQPQHF. The CDR3 DNA sequence: TGTGCCAGCAGTCCCGTCCCTAGCAGACAGCCCCAGCATTTT.

To note about this clonotype: A much larger clonotype is one base distant, so this may be a read error. The chain uses TRBV14 and TRBJ2-3; D is unresolved. V lost 3 bases, J lost 2 bases, and 3 bases lay in between. The CDR3 is made up of 12 amino acids. Germline-derived CDR1 and CDR2 are SGHDN and FVKESK. CDR3 protein: CASSHNTDTQYF. CDR3 bases: TGTGCCAGCAGCCACAACACAGATACGCAGTATTTT.

This clonotype was seen many times. The V call is TRBV29-1, the J call TRBJ2-1; a weak D match, TRBD2 (6 bases). Trimming left V 4 bases short and J 1 base short, with 8 bases between. Germline values: CDR1 SQVTM, CDR2 ANQGSEA. This CDR3 is 13 amino acids long. The CDR3 region is CSVASDSYNEQFF. CDR3 coding DNA: TGCAGCGTTGCTAGCGATTCCTACAATGAGCAGTTCTTC.

In its sample, this clonotype was seen a few times. The chain recombines TRBV20-1 with TRBJ2-3; D is possibly TRBD2 (6 bases). The length of the CDR3 is 11 residues. Trimming shortened V by 7 bases and J by 5 bases, and 10 bases separated the two germline ends. CDR1 and CDR2 (germline): DFQATT, SNEGSKA (reference sequence). The CDR3 DNA reads TGCAGTGAAGGACTACTAGATACGCAGTATTTT. Translation gives CSEGLLDTQYF.

The CDR3 is CASSLLLMLAGAGTLQFF. In DNA, the CDR3 is TGTGCCAGCAGCTTATTATTAATGCTAGCGGGAGCTGGAACCTTACAGTTCTTC. This chain uses TRBV11-1 with TRBJ2-1, with 10 nucleotides matching TRBD2. The CDR3 totals 18 residues. The trim removed 2 bases at V and 13 bases at J, leaving 20 bases unmatched. Germline V lookup: CDR1 SGHAT, CDR2 FQDESV (reference sequence).

This chain links TRBV25-1 with TRBJ2-3; no reliable D call. Trimming pared 4 bases from V and 5 bases from J, leaving 10 bases between. Germline loops: CDR1 MGHDK, CDR2 SYGVNS. This CDR3 is built from 13 residues. CDR3 in amino acids: CASSAIMGDTQYF. CDR3 DNA sequence: TGTGCCAGCAGTGCCATTATGGGAGATACGCAGTATTTT.

Many counts were recorded for this clonotype. The V gene is TRBV29-1, the J gene TRBJ2-2, with a tentative D call TRBD1 (5 bases). This CDR3 has 13 amino acids. V was trimmed by 4 bases and J by 0 bases, leaving 6 bases between them. From germline, CDR1 is SQVTM and CDR2 ANQGSEA. This CDR3 is CSVGQTNTGELFF. The CDR3 nucleotides are TGCAGCGTTGGACAGACGAACACCGGGGAGCTGTTTTTT.

This sequence joins TRBV5-1 and TRBJ1-1; D is unclear. V dropped 4 bases and J dropped 0 bases, with 13 bases sitting between them. Germline CDR1 SGHRS, CDR2 YFSETQ. CDR3 length equals 15 residues. The CDR3 spells CASSPLGRMNTEAFF. In DNA, the CDR3 is TGCGCCAGCAGCCCCCTGGGTAGAATGAACACTGAAGCTTTCTTT.